This passage covers 2 T cell receptor beta chains from one sample sequenced in a study of blood T cell repertoires in COVID-19. Some clones are missing from TCRdb's copy, which holds only in-frame ones; the method was immunoSEQ multiplex PCR. This sample has 160,000 or so clones, with roughly 81% found just once. The specimen sequenced was peripheral blood. All receptors derive from a man between 40 and 49 years old with acute or convalescent COVID-19.

The J gene is TRBJ2-7, the V gene TRBV27; 8 nucleotides agree with TRBD2. Germline V CDR1 and CDR2: MNHEY, SMNVEV (reference sequence). The junction had 5 bases not matched to a gene; V was cut back by 3 bases and J by 4 bases. CDR3 length: 14 residues. DNA for the CDR3: TGTGCCAGCAGTTTTGGAGCGGGGGAGTACGAGCAGTACTTC. Encoded protein: CASSFGAGEYEQYF.

The chain combines TRBV7-9 with TRBJ2-7; perhaps TRBD1 as D (5 bases). The CDR3 totals 12 residues. Germline CDR1 is SEHNR and CDR2 is FQNEAQ (reference sequence). V was pared by 1 base and J by 5 bases, with 6 bases between. DNA of the CDR3: TGTGCCAGCAGCTTAGACAGGAACGAGCAGTACTTC. Translation: CASSLDRNEQYF.